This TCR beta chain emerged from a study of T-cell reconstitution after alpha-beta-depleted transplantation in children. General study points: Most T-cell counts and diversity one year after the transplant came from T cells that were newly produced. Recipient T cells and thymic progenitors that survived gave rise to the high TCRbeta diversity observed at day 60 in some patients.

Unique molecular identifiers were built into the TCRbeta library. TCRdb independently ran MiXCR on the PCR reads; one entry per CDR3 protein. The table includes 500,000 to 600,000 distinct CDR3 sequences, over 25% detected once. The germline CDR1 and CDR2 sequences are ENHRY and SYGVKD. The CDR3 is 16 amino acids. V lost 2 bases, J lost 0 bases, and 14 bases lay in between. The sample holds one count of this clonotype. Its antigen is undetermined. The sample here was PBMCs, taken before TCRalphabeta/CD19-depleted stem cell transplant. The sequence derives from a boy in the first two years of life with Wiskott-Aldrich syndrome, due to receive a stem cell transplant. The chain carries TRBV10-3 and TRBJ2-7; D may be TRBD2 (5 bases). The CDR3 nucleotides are TGTGCCATCAGTGAGGCGAGGACTTTCCTCTCCTACGAGCAGTACTTC. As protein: CAISEARTFLSYEQYF.